These 13 T cell receptor beta chains originate from one sample sequenced in a study of CD8+CD57+ T cells in acquired aplastic anemia (dated by TCRdb to about 2018). TCRdb lists the instrument as Illumina HiSeq 2000. Profiling of TCR beta VDJ combinations and CDR3 sequences used genomic DNA as the template. Starting from the raw public reads, TCRdb applied fastp trimming at Q25, assembled clones with MiXCR and retained in-frame beta chains. Each CDR3 protein appears once, grouped with its most common genes and DNA. A total of 250,000 to 300,000 distinct CDR3 sequences appear in this sample, approximately 56% of them only once. The ten largest clones take up under 8.5% of the sample. Sequenced input: sorted CD4+, CD8+, or CD8+CD57+ T cells (not recorded which) from PBMCs. The receptors come from a human donor with severe aplastic anemia or a healthy control (not recorded which).

V and J are TRBV7-2 and TRBJ2-1; a possible D gene is TRBD1 (5 bases). From germline, CDR1 is SGHTA and CDR2 FQGNSA. The germline V and J ends were trimmed by 5 bases and 7 bases, with 9 bases remaining between them. The CDR3 extends over 12 amino acids. The DNA of the CDR3 is TGTGCCAGCAGCCAGCCAGGGAATGAGCAGTTCTTC. Its translation is CASSQPGNEQFF.

The J gene is TRBJ2-1, the V gene TRBV20-1; 10 nucleotides align to TRBD2. The germline gives CDR1 DFQATT, CDR2 SNEGSKA (reference sequence). The length of the CDR3 is 15 residues. Losses at the gene ends were 5 bases for V and 7 bases for J; bases not matched to a gene: 11. CDR3 sequence (DNA): TGCAGTGCTGCCCTCCTAGCGGGGGTGAGGAATGAGCAGTTCTTC. This codes for CSAALLAGVRNEQFF.

The gene calls are TRBV12-3 or TRBV12-4 and TRBJ2-1; 7 positions agree with TRBD2. The length of the CDR3 is 18 residues. The ends lost 4 bases at V and 6 bases at J; junction bases unmatched: 18. CDR3 coding DNA: TGTGCCAGCAGTTCCCTAATAAAGCGGGGACTGGTAGTCAATGAGCAGTTCTTC. It encodes CASSSLIKRGLVVNEQFF.

This clonotype has at least ten counts. CDR3 in DNA: TGCAGTGCCAGGGACAACTCCTACGAGCAGTACTTC. It encodes CSARDNSYEQYF. J is TRBJ2-7 and V is TRBV20-1, with a weak D call TRBD1 (6 bases). Looked up from germline, CDR1 is DFQATT and CDR2 is SNEGSKA (reference sequence). Trimming took 6 bases from V and 0 from J, leaving 9 bases between them. The CDR3 is 12 amino acids.

J is TRBJ1-3 and V is TRBV5-1; D is unclear. Germline CDR1 reads SGHRS; CDR2 reads YFSETQ. This CDR3 spans 16 amino acids. Trimming removed 0 bases from V and 2 bases from J, with 12 bases in between. DNA of the CDR3: TGCGCCAGCAGCTTGGAGGCGGGCAGCACTGGAAACACCATATATTTT. This sequence encodes CASSLEAGSTGNTIYF. Full variable domain (rest looked up from reference TRBV5-1 and TRBJ1-3): KAGVTQTPRYLIKTRGQQVTLSCSPISGHRSVSWYQQTPGQGLQFLFEYFSETQRNKGNFPGRFSGRQFSNSRSEMNVSTLELGDSALYLCASSLEAGSTGNTIYFGEGSWLTVV.

This clonotype was seen ten or more times. The genes are TRBV2 and TRBJ2-1, with TRBD2 matching over 8 bases. The CDR3 runs 15 residues. The ends lost 3 bases at V and 3 bases at J; junction bases unmatched: 4. Germline-derived CDR1 and CDR2 are SNHLY and FYNNEI. CDR3: CASSDPGGIYNEQFF. CDR3 coding DNA: TGTGCCAGCAGTGATCCGGGGGGGATCTACAATGAGCAGTTCTTC.

The rearrangement joins TRBV25-1 to TRBJ2-2; D is undetermined. Germline-derived CDR1 and CDR2 are MGHDK and SYGVNS. This CDR3 comprises 14 residues. V was trimmed by 1 base and J by 1 base, leaving 4 bases between them. CDR3 in amino acids: CASSEFKNTGELFF. CDR3 bases: TGTGCCAGCAGTGAATTCAAGAACACCGGGGAGCTGTTTTTT.

To note about this clonotype: A much larger clone differs from this one at a single base, so this may be a read error. The chain recombines TRBV5-8 with TRBJ1-1, with a tentative D call TRBD1 (5 bases). The germline gives CDR1 SGHTS, CDR2 YDEGEE. V shed 0 bases and J shed 4 bases, with 13 bases lying between them. CDR3 length equals 15 residues. The CDR3 loop reads CASSLAGLGSTEAFF. CDR3 DNA: TGTGCCAGCAGCTTGGCGGGGCTAGGGAGCACTGAAGCTTTCTTT.

The chain couples TRBV7-9 to TRBJ1-6; 7 nucleotides align to TRBD1. The CDR3 runs 14 residues. The germline V gene encodes CDR1 SEHNR and CDR2 FQNEAQ (reference sequence). V lost 4 bases, J lost 7 bases, and 4 bases stayed unmatched. The CDR3, as DNA: TGTGCCAGCAGCTCGGGACAGTTAAATTCACCCCTCCACTTT. This sequence encodes CASSSGQLNSPLHF.

Of note for this clonotype: The junction shows a germline mismatch at one end, possibly a read error. The rearrangement joins TRBV9 to TRBJ2-5; D might be TRBD1 (7 bases). CDR3 length: 15 amino acids. CDR1 and CDR2 from the germline V gene are SGDLS and YYNGEE. CDR3 loop: CACSVEGAGQETQYF. The CDR3 region has the DNA TGTGCCTGCAGCGTAGAGGGGGCGGGACAAGAGACCCAGTACTTC.

The CDR3 protein is CSVSDGQETQYF. CDR3 bases: TGCAGTGTCTCGGACGGCCAAGAGACCCAGTACTTC. This chain joins TRBV20-1 and TRBJ2-5; D not certain. This CDR3 is built from 12 residues. The germline V gene has CDR1 DFQATT and CDR2 SNEGSKA (reference sequence). Trimming took 7 bases from V and 1 from J, leaving 10 bases between them.

This sequence joins TRBV7-8 and TRBJ2-3; D gene ambiguous. The CDR3 extends over 15 amino acids. From germline, CDR1 is SGHVS and CDR2 FQNEAQ. Trimming shortened V by 2 bases and J by 6 bases, and 15 bases separated the two germline ends. The CDR3 region is CASSLIGRSADTQYF. The CDR3 region has the DNA TGTGCCAGCAGCTTAATCGGCAGAAGCGCGGATACGCAGTATTTT.

This clonotype came up a few times. This chain joins TRBV7-9 and TRBJ1-1, with 10 bases fitting TRBD1. CDR3 size: 15 residues. The germline CDR1 and CDR2 sequences are SEHNR and FQNEAQ (reference sequence). J lost 3 bases, V lost 5 bases, and 6 bases had no gene match. The CDR3 spells CASSQGQGDDTEAFF. In DNA form, the CDR3 reads TGTGCCAGCAGCCAAGGACAGGGGGATGACACTGAAGCTTTCTTT.